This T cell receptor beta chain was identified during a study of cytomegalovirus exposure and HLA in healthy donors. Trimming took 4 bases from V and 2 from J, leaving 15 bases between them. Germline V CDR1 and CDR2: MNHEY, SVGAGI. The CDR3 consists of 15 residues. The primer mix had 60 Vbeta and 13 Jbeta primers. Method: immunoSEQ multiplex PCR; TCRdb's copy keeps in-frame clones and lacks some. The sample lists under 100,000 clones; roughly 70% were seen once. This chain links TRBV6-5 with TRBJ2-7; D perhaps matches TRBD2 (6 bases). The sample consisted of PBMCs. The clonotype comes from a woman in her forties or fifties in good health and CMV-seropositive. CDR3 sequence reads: CASSSPGTSTYEQYF. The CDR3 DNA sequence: TGTGCCAGCAGTTCACCCGGGACTTCGACCTACGAGCAGTACTTC.